The 27 T cell receptor beta chains given below trace back to one sample, sequenced in a study of T cells in Graves' hyperthyroidism and ophthalmopathy. RNA transcripts gave rise to amplified TCR beta CDR3 regions. TCR CDR3 underwent first-round RT-PCR with the HTBI primer set. TCRdb re-derived calls from the multiplex PCR reads in MiXCR, one entry per CDR3 protein. The data show about 480,000 distinct CDR3 sequences, around an eighth seen once. Material for sequencing was blood. The receptors were sampled from a woman younger than 35 with Graves' hyperthyroidism.

The chain couples TRBV5-1 to TRBJ2-5, with a possible D match to TRBD2 (5 bases). CDR1 is SGHRS and CDR2 is YFSETQ in the germline V gene. This CDR3 contains 16 residues. With 4 bases removed from V and 5 bases from J, the gap between germline ends came to 21 bases. DNA of the CDR3: TGCGCCAGCAGCCCGGACTGGAAACCTACGGGGGAGACCCAGTACTTC. It specifies CASSPDWKPTGETQYF.

This clonotype occurred a few times. CDR3 region: CASSEYSGWNYGYTF. The DNA for the CDR3 is TGTGCCAGCAGTGAATATTCGGGGTGGAACTATGGCTACACCTTC. The chain couples TRBV6-1 to TRBJ1-2, with D unresolved. Germline V CDR1 and CDR2: MNHNS, SASEGT. V gave up 2 bases and J gave up 2 bases, with 12 bases separating them. The CDR3 covers 15 residues.

There are many counts of this clonotype. This chain uses TRBV11-2 with TRBJ1-1; D not certain. With 9 bases removed from V and 4 bases from J, the gap between germline ends came to 9 bases. Germline CDR1 is SGHAT and CDR2 is FQNNGV. The CDR3 has 11 residues. The CDR3 here is CASMMSTEAFF. The CDR3, as DNA: TGTGCCAGTATGATGAGCACTGAAGCTTTCTTT.

This clonotype has a handful of counts. The chain combines TRBV4-1 with TRBJ1-1; D may be TRBD1 (6 bases). The CDR3 totals 12 residues. V was pared by 10 bases and J by 0 bases, with 9 bases between. Germline lookup yields CDR1 MGHRA and CDR2 YSYEKL. The CDR3 region is CATGQLNTEAFF. As DNA, the CDR3 is TGCGCCACCGGACAGCTGAACACTGAAGCTTTCTTT.

In this sample, this clonotype turned up many times. CDR3 sequence reads: CSVREFSTDTQYF. DNA of the CDR3: TGCAGTGTTCGGGAGTTTAGCACAGATACGCAGTATTTT. The V call is TRBV20-1, the J call TRBJ2-3; D might be TRBD2 (6 bases). Between the trimmed V and J ends, which lost 7 bases and 0 bases, there was a span of 11 bases. There are 13 residues in the CDR3. Germline assignment: CDR1 DFQATT and CDR2 SNEGSKA (reference sequence).

The table lists this clonotype with many counts. The chain links TRBV20-1 to TRBJ1-4; D is possibly TRBD1 (5 bases). Germline V gene sequence: CDR1 DFQATT, CDR2 SNEGSKA (reference sequence). V was cut by 4 bases and J by 6 bases, with 18 bases left in between. This CDR3 spans 15 amino acids. The CDR3 protein is CSANGEGPFDEKLFF. Written as DNA, the CDR3 is TGCAGTGCTAACGGGGAGGGACCGTTTGATGAAAAACTGTTTTTT.

This clonotype appeared a single time. The chain joins TRBV4-1 to TRBJ1-5, with a weak D call TRBD1 (5 bases). The CDR3 has 14 amino acids. V shed 5 bases and J shed 4 bases, with 12 bases lying between them. From germline, CDR1 is MGHRA and CDR2 YSYEKL. The CDR3 sequence is CASSYQGGNQPQHF. Here the CDR3 DNA reads TGCGCCAGCAGCTACCAGGGAGGGAATCAGCCCCAGCATTTT.

This clonotype has a handful of counts. The V call is TRBV5-1, the J call TRBJ2-5; D remains ambiguous. The CDR3 has 15 amino acids. Germline V CDR1 and CDR2: SGHRS, YFSETQ. Trimming shortened V by 1 base and J by 0 bases, and 10 bases separated the two germline ends. Written as DNA, the CDR3 is TGCGCCAGCAGCTTGTTGCAGGTGTACCAAGAGACCCAGTACTTC. Translation: CASSLLQVYQETQYF.

This clonotype was observed at least ten times. The chain couples TRBV28 to TRBJ2-7; maybe TRBD2 (7 bases). CDR1 is MDHEN, CDR2 SYDVKM, per germline. The V and J ends lost 6 bases and 3 bases respectively, with 18 bases between them. This CDR3 has 15 residues. The CDR3, as DNA: TGTGCCAGCAGCCCCCCAAGCGGGACACACTACGAGCAGTACTTC. Its translation: CASSPPSGTHYEQYF.

This clonotype was seen at least ten times. The chain joins TRBV20-1 to TRBJ1-1, with unresolved D. Germline CDR1 and CDR2: DFQATT and SNEGSKA (reference sequence). CDR3 length equals 14 residues. Trimming left V 4 bases short and J 0 bases short, with 12 bases between. The CDR3 sequence is CSATKRQLNTEAFF. CDR3 nucleotides: TGCAGTGCTACCAAGCGGCAGTTGAACACTGAAGCTTTCTTT.

The table lists this clonotype with many counts. The chain is built from TRBV2 and TRBJ1-5; perhaps TRBD1 as D (5 bases). V lost 6 bases and J 4 bases, leaving 16 bases between the germline ends. CDR1 SNHLY and CDR2 FYNNEI come from the germline V gene. CDR3 length: 15 residues. The CDR3 region is CASSRQSGLNQPQHF. The CDR3 DNA sequence: TGTGCCAGCAGCAGACAGTCGGGGCTAAATCAGCCCCAGCATTTT.

The sample holds many counts of this clonotype. The chain uses TRBV4-1 and TRBJ2-7; D possibly corresponds to TRBD2 (5 bases). There are 14 residues in the CDR3. Germline CDR1 is MGHRA and CDR2 is YSYEKL. The V end lost 1 base, the J end lost 5 bases, and 12 bases lay between the germline ends. Written as DNA, the CDR3 is TGCGCCAGCAGCCAAGGAGGGTTCGGAAACGAGCAGTACTTC. This sequence encodes CASSQGGFGNEQYF.

The chain couples TRBV7-2 to TRBJ1-4; a weak D match, TRBD1 (6 bases). Germline CDR1 reads SGHTA; CDR2 reads FQGNSA. The V gene lost 5 bases and the J gene lost 7 bases, with 14 bases spanning the gap. The CDR3 runs 14 residues. DNA for the CDR3: TGTGCCAGCAGCATCTTAGGGGGGTTTGAAAAACTGTTTTTT. This codes for CASSILGGFEKLFF.

This clonotype appeared many times. The rearrangement uses TRBV7-8 and TRBJ2-3; 8 bases fit TRBD2. V was clipped by 7 bases and J by 5 bases; unmatched bases: 14. Germline lookup yields CDR1 SGHVS and CDR2 FQNEAQ. The CDR3 sequence is 16 residues long. CDR3: CASIPLSGGYLDTQYF. As DNA, the CDR3 is TGTGCCAGCATCCCTCTCAGCGGGGGATATCTAGATACGCAGTATTTT.

V usage is TRBV30 and J usage is TRBJ1-3; D may be TRBD1 (5 bases). CDR3 length equals 15 residues. Germline V CDR1 and CDR2: GTSNPN, SVGIG (reference sequence). The ends were cut back, 0 bases at V and 2 bases at J, with 11 bases in the middle. The CDR3 protein is CAWSVIEGAGNTIYF. The DNA of the CDR3 is TGTGCCTGGAGTGTAATAGAAGGGGCTGGAAACACCATATATTTT. The whole variable domain, remainder taken from reference TRBV30 and TRBJ1-3, is SQTIHQWPATLVQPVGSPLSLECTVEGTSNPNLYWYRQAAGRGLQLLFYSVGIGQISSEVPQNLSASRPQDRQFILSSKKLLLSDSGFYLCAWSVIEGAGNTIYFGEGSWLTVV.

Many counts were recorded for this clonotype. It may be a read error: a sequence one base away is much more abundant. The chain employs TRBV12-3 or TRBV12-4 and TRBJ1-1; D is ambiguous. V lost 2 bases and J lost 1, with 8 bases in between. The CDR3 has 14 amino acids. The CDR3 spells CASSLHGGNTEAFF. In DNA form, the CDR3 reads TGTGCCAGCAGTTTACATGGTGGGAACACTGAAGCTTTCTTT.

J is TRBJ1-5 and V is TRBV6-2 or TRBV6-3, with 9 bases fitting TRBD1. The CDR3 is 14 residues long. The J segment lost 9 bases and the V segment lost 5 bases, leaving 8 bases of the junction unmatched. Germline V gene data show CDR1 as MNHEY and CDR2 as SVGEGT. In nucleotides, the CDR3 is TGTGCCAGCAGTCCGGGACAGGGTACAAGGCCCCAGCATTTT. Its protein product is CASSPGQGTRPQHF.

This clonotype was found many times. The chain links TRBV3-1 to TRBJ2-2; D perhaps matches TRBD2 (6 bases). The CDR3 runs to 15 residues. The germline V gene has CDR1 LGHDT and CDR2 YNNKEL (reference sequence). V dropped 4 bases and J dropped 2 bases, with 11 bases sitting between them. This chain's CDR3 is CASSLRLGNTGELFF. The CDR3, as DNA: TGTGCCAGCAGCCTTAGACTAGGAAACACCGGGGAGCTGTTTTTT.

This clonotype was seen only a few times. The genes are TRBV7-9 and TRBJ1-1, with D possibly matching TRBD1 (5 bases). CDR1 and CDR2 from the germline V gene are SEHNR and FQNEAQ (reference sequence). This CDR3 contains 14 residues. V dropped 8 bases and J dropped 1 base, with 14 bases sitting between them. The CDR3 DNA sequence: TGTGCCAGCTACGGGGCGGGGGGGAACACTGAAGCTTTCTTT. It encodes CASYGAGGNTEAFF.

This clonotype was counted at least ten times. V gene TRBV10-3 combines with J gene TRBJ2-3, with TRBD2 matching 11 bases. Germline lookup yields CDR1 ENHRY and CDR2 SYGVKD. This CDR3 has 14 amino acids. Trimming removed 10 bases from V and 2 bases from J; junction bases left unmatched: 5. The CDR3 loop reads CATTTSGNTDTQYF. The CDR3 DNA reads as TGTGCCACCACGACTAGCGGGAACACAGATACGCAGTATTTT.

The chain links TRBV27 to TRBJ2-1; 12 positions agree with TRBD2. V trimming: 5 bases; J trimming: 2 bases; junction bases outside the gene matches: 4. Germline values: CDR1 MNHEY, CDR2 SMNVEV (reference sequence). This CDR3 spans 16 amino acids. The CDR3 bases are TGTGCCAGCAGTATCGGGACTAGCGGGCCCTACAATGAGCAGTTCTTC. It yields the protein CASSIGTSGPYNEQFF.

This clonotype was counted ten times or more. The chain uses TRBV3-1 and TRBJ2-7; D remains ambiguous. Germline values: CDR1 LGHDT, CDR2 YNNKEL (reference sequence). The CDR3 runs to 14 residues. Trimming took off 2 bases at V and 2 bases at J, with 10 bases between the two ends. The CDR3, as DNA: TGTGCCAGCAGCCAACGAAAACTTACCTACGAGCAGTACTTC. It specifies CASSQRKLTYEQYF.

This clonotype was observed many times. This chain links TRBV10-3 with TRBJ2-7, with 11 nucleotides matching TRBD2. The trim removed 6 bases at V and 3 bases at J, leaving 7 bases unmatched. Germline V gives CDR1 ENHRY, CDR2 SYGVKD. The CDR3 is 15 amino acids. The CDR3 spells CAIRARLAGSYEQYF. In DNA, the CDR3 is TGTGCCATCAGGGCCAGACTAGCGGGGAGCTACGAGCAGTACTTC.

This rearrangement joins TRBV27 to TRBJ2-1; 8 nucleotides match TRBD2. With 4 bases clipped from V and 9 bases from J, the junction kept 8 bases outside the gene matches. The CDR3 contains 14 residues. CDR1 and CDR2 (germline): MNHEY, SMNVEV (reference sequence). CDR3 protein: CASSWGTRRIEQFF. The CDR3 DNA follows: TGTGCCAGCAGTTGGGGGACTAGGAGGATTGAGCAGTTCTTC.

This clonotype was seen many times. The chain is built from TRBV6-1 and TRBJ2-1; 7 bases match TRBD1. The CDR3 has 13 amino acids. The V gene's germline CDR1 is MNHNS and CDR2 SASEGT. V was pared by 7 bases and J by 6 bases, with 6 bases of the junction left unmatched. Here the CDR3 reads CASIRQGLNEQFF. The DNA for the CDR3 is TGTGCCAGCATTAGACAGGGTCTCAATGAGCAGTTCTTC.

This clonotype was detected ten times or more. CDR3 sequence reads: CASSSRTGDRQETQYF. As DNA, the CDR3 is TGTGCCAGCAGCTCCCGCACTGGGGATCGGCAAGAGACCCAGTACTTC. The chain carries TRBV7-2 and TRBJ2-5; D unclear. Trimming took 4 bases from V and 2 from J, leaving 17 bases between them. This CDR3 has 16 amino acids. Looked up from germline, CDR1 is SGHTA and CDR2 is FQGNSA.

This clonotype was observed at least ten times. The chain has TRBV27 and TRBJ2-7; 9 bases are shared with TRBD2. The germline V gene encodes CDR1 MNHEY and CDR2 SMNVEV (reference sequence). This CDR3 has 15 amino acids. After removal of 5 bases from V and 4 bases from J, the junction contained 9 bases not matched to a gene. CDR3 coding DNA: TGTGCCAGCAGTCCCCGGGGTAGCGGGGGATACGAGCAGTACGTC. Translated, it gives CASSPRGSGGYEQYV.